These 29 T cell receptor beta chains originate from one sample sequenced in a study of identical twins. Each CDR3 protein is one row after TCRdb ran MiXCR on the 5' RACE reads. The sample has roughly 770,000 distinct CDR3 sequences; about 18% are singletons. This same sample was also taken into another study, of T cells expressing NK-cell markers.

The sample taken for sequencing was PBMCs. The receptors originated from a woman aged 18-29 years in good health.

The CDR3 is CASSLSGIPNEKLFF. The CDR3 coding sequence is TGTGCCAGCAGCTTATCCGGGATCCCAAATGAAAAACTGTTTTTT. This chain connects TRBV7-6 to TRBJ1-4, with D uncertain. Per the germline V gene, CDR1 is SGHVS and CDR2 is FNYEAQ. V was trimmed by 2 bases and J by 5 bases, leaving 12 bases between them. The CDR3 spans 15 residues. Supplemented by reference TRBV7-6 and TRBJ1-4, the full variable domain reads GAGVSQSPRYKVTKRGQDVALRCDPISGHVSLYWYRQALGQGPEFLTYFNYEAQQDKSGLPNDRFSAERPEGSISTLTIQRTEQRDSAMYRCASSLSGIPNEKLFFGSGTQLSVL.

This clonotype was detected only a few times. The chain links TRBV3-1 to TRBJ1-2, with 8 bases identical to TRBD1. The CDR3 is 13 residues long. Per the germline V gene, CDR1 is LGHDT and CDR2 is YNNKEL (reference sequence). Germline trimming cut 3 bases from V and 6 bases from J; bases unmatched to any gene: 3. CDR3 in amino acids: CASSHSDRDGYTF. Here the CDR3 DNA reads TGTGCCAGCAGCCATTCGGACAGGGATGGCTACACCTTC.

The CDR3 reads CASSANTGLSTDTQYF. The CDR3 coding sequence is TGTGCCAGCAGCGCCAATACGGGACTTAGCACAGATACGCAGTATTTT. The gene calls are TRBV9 and TRBJ2-3, with D maybe TRBD2 (6 bases). This CDR3 comprises 16 residues. The germline V and J ends were trimmed by 3 bases and 0 bases, with 14 bases remaining between them. The germline CDR1 and CDR2 sequences are SGDLS and YYNGEE.

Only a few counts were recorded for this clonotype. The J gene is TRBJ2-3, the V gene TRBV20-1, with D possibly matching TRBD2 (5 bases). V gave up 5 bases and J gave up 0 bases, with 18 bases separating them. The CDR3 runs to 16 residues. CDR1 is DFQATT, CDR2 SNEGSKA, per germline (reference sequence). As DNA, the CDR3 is TGCAGTGCTGCCCTCTCTAGCAGATCTAGCACAGATACGCAGTATTTT. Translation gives CSAALSSRSSTDTQYF.

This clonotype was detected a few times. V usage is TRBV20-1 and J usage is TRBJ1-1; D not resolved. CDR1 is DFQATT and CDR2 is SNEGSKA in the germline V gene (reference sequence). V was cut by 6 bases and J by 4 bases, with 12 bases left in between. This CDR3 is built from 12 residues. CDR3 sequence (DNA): TGCAGTGCCCGAGGCGAGCGCACTGAAGCTTTCTTT. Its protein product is CSARGERTEAFF.

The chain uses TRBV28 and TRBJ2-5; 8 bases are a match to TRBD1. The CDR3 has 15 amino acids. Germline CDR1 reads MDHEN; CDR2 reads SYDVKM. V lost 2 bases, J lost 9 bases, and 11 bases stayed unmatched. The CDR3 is CASSLLGQGRRAQYF. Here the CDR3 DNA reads TGTGCCAGCAGTTTACTCGGACAGGGACGTAGGGCCCAGTACTTC.

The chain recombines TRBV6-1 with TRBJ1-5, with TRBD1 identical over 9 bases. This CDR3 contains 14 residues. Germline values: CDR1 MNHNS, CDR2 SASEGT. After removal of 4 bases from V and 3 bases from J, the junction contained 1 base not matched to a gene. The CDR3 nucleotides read TGTGCCAGCAGTGGACAGGGGGACAATCAGCCCCAGCATTTT. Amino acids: CASSGQGDNQPQHF.

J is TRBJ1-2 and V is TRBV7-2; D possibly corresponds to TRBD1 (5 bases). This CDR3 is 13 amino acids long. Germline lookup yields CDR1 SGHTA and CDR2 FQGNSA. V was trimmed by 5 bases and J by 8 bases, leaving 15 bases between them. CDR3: CASSPQEGFGYTF. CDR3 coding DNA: TGTGCCAGCAGCCCTCAGGAGGGGTTCGGCTACACCTTC.

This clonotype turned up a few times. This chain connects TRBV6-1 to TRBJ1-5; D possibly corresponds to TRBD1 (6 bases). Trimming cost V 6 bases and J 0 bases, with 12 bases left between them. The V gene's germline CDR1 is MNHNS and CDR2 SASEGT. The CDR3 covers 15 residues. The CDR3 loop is CASRRTGHSNQPQHF. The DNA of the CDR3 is TGTGCCAGCAGGAGGACGGGACATAGCAATCAGCCCCAGCATTTT.

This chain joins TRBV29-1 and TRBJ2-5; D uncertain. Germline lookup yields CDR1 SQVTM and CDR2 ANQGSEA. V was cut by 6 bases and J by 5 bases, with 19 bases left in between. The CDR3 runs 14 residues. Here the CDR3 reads CSVAGARGAETQYF. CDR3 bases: TGCAGCGTGGCAGGAGCGCGTGGCGCGGAGACCCAGTACTTC.

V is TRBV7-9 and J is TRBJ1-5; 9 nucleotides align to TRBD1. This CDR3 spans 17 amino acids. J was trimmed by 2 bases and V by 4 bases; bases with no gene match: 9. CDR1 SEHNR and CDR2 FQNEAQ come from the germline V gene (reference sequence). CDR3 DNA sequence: TGTGCCAGCAGCTCCTTACAGGGGGCGGGACGCAATCAGCCCCAGCATTTT. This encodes CASSSLQGAGRNQPQHF.

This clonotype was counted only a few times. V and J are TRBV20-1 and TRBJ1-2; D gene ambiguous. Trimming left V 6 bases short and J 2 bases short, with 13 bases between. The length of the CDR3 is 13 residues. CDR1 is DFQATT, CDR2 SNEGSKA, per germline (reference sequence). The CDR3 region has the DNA TGCAGTGCCCCGCTCTCAGAAAACTATGGCTACACCTTC. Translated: CSAPLSENYGYTF.

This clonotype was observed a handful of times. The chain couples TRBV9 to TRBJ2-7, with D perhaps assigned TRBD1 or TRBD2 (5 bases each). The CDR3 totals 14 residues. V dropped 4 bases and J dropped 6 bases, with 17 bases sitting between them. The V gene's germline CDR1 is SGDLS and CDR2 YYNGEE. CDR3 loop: CASSPLGVQGEQYF. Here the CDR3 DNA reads TGTGCCAGCAGCCCGCTCGGGGTTCAGGGCGAGCAGTACTTC.

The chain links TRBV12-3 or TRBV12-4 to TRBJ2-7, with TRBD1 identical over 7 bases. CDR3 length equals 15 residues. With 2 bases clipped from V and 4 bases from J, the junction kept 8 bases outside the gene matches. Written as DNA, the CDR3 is TGTGCCAGCAGTTTAAATACAGGGGTATCATACGAGCAGTACTTC. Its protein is CASSLNTGVSYEQYF.

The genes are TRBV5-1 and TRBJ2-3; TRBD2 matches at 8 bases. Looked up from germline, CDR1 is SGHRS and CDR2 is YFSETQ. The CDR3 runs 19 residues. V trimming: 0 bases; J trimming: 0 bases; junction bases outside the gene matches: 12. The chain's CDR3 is CASSLARVGVAGSTDTQYF. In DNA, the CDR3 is TGCGCCAGCAGCTTGGCCCGTGTTGGGGTAGCGGGGAGCACAGATACGCAGTATTTT.

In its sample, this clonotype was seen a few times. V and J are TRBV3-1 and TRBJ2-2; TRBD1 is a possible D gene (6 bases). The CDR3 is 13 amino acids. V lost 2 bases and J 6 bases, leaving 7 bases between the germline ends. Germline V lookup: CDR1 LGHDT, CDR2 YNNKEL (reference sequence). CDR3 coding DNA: TGTGCCAGCAGCCAAAGGGGGTCCGGGGAGCTGTTTTTT. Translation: CASSQRGSGELFF. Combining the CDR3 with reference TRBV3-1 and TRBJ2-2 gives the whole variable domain DTAVSQTPKYLVTQMGNDKSIKCEQNLGHDTMYWYKQDSKKFLKIMFSYNNKELIINETVPNRFSPKSPDKAHLNLHINSLELGDSAVYFCASSQRGSGELFFGEGSRLTVL.

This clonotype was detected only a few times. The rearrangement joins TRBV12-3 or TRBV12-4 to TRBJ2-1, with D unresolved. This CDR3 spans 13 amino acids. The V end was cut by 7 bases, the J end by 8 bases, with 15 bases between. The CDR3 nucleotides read TGTGCCAGCACCCCTAGTAGAGTCTATGAGCAGTTCTTC. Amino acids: CASTPSRVYEQFF.

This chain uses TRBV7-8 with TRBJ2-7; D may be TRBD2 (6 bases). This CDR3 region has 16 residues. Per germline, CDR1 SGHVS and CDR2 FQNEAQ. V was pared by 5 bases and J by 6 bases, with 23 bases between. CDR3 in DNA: TGTGCCAGCAGCGTGGGAATCCAGGGAGGATACGGCGAGCAGTACTTC. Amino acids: CASSVGIQGGYGEQYF.

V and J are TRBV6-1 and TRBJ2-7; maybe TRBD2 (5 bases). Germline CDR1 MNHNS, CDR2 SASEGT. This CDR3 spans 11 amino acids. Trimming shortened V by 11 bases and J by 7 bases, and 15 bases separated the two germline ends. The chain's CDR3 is CAVRRAGEQYF. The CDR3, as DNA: TGTGCCGTCCGGCGGGCTGGGGAGCAGTACTTC.

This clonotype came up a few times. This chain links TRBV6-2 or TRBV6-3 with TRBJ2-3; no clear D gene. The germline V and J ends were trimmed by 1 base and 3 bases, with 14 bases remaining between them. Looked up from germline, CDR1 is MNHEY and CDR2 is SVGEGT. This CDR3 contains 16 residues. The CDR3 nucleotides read TGTGCCAGCAGTTACTACGGACGGTCAACAACAGATACGCAGTATTTT. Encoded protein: CASSYYGRSTTDTQYF.

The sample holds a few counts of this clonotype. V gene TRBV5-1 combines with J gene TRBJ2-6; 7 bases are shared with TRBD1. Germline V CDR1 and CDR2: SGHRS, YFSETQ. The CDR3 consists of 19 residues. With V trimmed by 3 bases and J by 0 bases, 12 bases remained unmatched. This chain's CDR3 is CASSSQTGWFTSGANVLTF. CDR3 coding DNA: TGCGCCAGCAGCTCCCAGACAGGGTGGTTCACCTCTGGGGCCAACGTCCTGACTTTC.

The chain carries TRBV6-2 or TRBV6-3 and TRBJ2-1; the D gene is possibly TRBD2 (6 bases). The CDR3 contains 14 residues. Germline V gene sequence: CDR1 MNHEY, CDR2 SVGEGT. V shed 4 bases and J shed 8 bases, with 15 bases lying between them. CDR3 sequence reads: CASSSPPSVDEQFF. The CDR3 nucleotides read TGTGCCAGCAGTTCGCCCCCTAGCGTGGATGAGCAGTTCTTC.

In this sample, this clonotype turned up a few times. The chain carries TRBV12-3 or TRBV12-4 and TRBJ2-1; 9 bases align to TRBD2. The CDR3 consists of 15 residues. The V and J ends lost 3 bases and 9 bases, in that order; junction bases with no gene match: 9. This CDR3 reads CASSLSRGRAGEQFF. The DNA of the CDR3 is TGTGCCAGCAGTTTGAGTCGCGGGAGGGCTGGTGAGCAGTTCTTC.

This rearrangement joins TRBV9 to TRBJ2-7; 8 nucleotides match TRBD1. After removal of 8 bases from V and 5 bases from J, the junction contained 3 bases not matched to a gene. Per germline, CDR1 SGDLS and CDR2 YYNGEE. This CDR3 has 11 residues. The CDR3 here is CASGTGHEQYF. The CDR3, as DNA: TGTGCCAGTGGGACAGGACACGAGCAGTACTTC.

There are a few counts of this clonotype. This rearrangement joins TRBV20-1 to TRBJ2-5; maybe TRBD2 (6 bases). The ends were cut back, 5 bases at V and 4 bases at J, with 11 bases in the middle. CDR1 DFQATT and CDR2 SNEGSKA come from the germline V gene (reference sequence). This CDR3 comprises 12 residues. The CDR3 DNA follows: TGCAGTGCTTGGAGGGCAGGAGAGACCCAGTACTTC. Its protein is CSAWRAGETQYF.

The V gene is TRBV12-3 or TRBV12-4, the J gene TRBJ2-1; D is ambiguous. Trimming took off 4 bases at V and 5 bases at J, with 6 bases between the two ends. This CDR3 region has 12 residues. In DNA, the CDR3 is TGTGCCAGCAGTTCCCATAACAATGAGCAGTTCTTC. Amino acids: CASSSHNNEQFF.

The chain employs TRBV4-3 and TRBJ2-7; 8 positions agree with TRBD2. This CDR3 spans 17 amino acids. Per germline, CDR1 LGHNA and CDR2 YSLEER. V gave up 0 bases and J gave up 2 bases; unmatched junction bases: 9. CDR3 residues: CASSQDRPGLGTYEQYF. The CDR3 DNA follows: TGCGCCAGCAGCCAAGACCGACCGGGACTAGGGACCTACGAGCAGTACTTC.

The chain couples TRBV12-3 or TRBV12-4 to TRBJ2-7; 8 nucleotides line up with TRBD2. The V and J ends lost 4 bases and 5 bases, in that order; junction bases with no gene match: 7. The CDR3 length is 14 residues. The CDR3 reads CASSSGLARDEQYF. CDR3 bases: TGTGCCAGCAGTTCCGGACTAGCAAGGGACGAGCAGTACTTC.

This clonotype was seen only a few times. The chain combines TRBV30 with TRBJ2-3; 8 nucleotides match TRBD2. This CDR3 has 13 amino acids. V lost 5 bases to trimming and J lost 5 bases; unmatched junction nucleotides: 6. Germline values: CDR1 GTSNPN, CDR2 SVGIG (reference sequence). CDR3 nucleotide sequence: TGTGCCTGGGGTGCGGGAGGCAGAGATACGCAGTATTTT. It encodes CAWGAGGRDTQYF.